This T cell receptor (beta chain) was profiled in a study of TIL therapy for anti-PD-1-resistant metastatic lung cancer. At the level of the study: Most patients had lung adenocarcinoma.

This clone was found a few times. This was the immunoSEQ v3 assay. TCRdb's table, derived via immunoSEQ multiplex PCR, lists solely in-frame clones and lacks some. The top ten clones hold about a tenth of a sample with approximately 95,000 clones, about two thirds of them seen once. The trim removed 8 bases at V and 7 bases at J, leaving 10 bases unmatched. The CDR3 spans 13 residues. The germline gives CDR1 SNHLY, CDR2 FYNNEI. Sample time point: pre-treatment sample, taken before nivolumab and TIL therapy. The tumor samples were excised metastases, mostly pleural nodules or supraclavicular lymph nodes. Adults with stage 4 NSCLC were enrolled in a phase I trial.

The V call is TRBV2, the J call TRBJ2-5; TRBD2 matches 7 bases. The source is a person aged 25 to 85 with non-small cell lung cancer. This specimen consisted of tumor tissue, obtained at baseline. In DNA form, the CDR3 reads TGTGCCAGCGGGAGGGACCCCCCCGGGACCCAGTACTTC. This codes for CASGRDPPGTQYF.